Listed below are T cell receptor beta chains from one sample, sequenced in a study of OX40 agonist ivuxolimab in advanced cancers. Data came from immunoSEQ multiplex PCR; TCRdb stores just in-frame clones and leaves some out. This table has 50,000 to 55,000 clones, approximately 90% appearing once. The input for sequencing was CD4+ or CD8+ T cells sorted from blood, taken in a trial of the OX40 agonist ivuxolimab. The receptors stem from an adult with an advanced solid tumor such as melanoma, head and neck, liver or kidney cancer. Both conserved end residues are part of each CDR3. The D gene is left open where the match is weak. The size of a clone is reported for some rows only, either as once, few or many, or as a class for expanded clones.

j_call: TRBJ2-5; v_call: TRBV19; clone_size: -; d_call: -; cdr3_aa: CASSEQGQETQYF; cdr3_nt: TGTGCCAGTAGTGAACAGGGCCAAGAGACCCAGTACTTC
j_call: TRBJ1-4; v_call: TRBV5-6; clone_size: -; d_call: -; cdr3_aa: CASSLSTGGGDEKLFF; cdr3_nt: TGTGCCAGCAGCTTATCCACGGGAGGGGGAGATGAAAAACTGTTTTTT
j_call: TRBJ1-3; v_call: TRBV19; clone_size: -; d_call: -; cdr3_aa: CASSIGSEPTSGNTIYF; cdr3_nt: TGTGCCAGTAGTATCGGCTCGGAACCGACCTCTGGAAACACCATATATTTT
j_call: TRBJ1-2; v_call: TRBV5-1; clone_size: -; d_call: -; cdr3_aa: CASSFRDYGYTF; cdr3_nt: TGCGCCAGCAGCTTCCGGGACTATGGCTACACCTTC
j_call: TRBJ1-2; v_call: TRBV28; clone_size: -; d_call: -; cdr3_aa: CASSLSLTKSNYGYTF; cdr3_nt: TGTGCCAGCAGTTTATCCCTTACCAAATCTAACTATGGCTACACCTTC
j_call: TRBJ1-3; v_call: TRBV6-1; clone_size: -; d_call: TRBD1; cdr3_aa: CASSENRGSSGNTIYF; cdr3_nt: TGTGCCAGCAGTGAAAACAGGGGAAGCTCTGGAAACACCATATATTTT
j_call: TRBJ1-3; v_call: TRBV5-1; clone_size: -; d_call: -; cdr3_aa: CASMGDGNTIYF; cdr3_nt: TGCGCCAGCATGGGGGACGGAAACACCATATATTTT
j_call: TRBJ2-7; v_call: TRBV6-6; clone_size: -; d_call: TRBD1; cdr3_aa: CASSYSTGQINEQYF; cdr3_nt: TGTGCCAGCAGTTACTCGACGGGACAGATAAACGAGCAGTACTTC
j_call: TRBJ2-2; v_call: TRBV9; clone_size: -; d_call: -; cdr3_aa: CASSVEGHPNTGELFF; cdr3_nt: TGTGCCAGCAGCGTAGAGGGACACCCGAACACCGGGGAGCTGTTTTTT
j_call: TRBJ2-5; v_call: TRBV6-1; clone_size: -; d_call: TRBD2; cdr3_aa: CASSRGREYRETQYF; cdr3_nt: TGTGCCAGCAGTCGAGGGCGGGAGTACAGAGAGACCCAGTACTTC
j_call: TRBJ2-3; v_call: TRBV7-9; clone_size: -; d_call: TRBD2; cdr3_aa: CASSVTSGSGSDTQYF; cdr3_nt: TGTGCCAGCAGCGTGACTAGCGGGAGTGGGTCAGATACGCAGTATTTT
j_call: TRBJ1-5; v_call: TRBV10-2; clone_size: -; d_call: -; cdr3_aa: CASGDFSNQPQHF; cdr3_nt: TGCGCCAGCGGGGACTTTAGCAATCAGCCCCAGCATTTT
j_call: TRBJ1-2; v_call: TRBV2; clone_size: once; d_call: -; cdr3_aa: CASNAGRSYGGYTF; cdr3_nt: TGTGCCAGCAACGCGGGACGTTCCTATGGGGGCTACACCTTC
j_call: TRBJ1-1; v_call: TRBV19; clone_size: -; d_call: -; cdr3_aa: CASRPRAAMNTEAFF; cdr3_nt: TGTGCCAGCCGACCTCGCGCGGCGATGAACACTGAAGCTTTCTTT
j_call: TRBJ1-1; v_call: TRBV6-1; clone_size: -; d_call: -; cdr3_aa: CASSGQVGAGNTEAFF; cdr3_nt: TGTGCCAGCAGTGGGCAAGTTGGGGCAGGGAACACTGAAGCTTTCTTT
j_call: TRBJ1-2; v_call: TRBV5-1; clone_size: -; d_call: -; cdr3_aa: CASSLEGVGYGYTF; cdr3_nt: TGCGCCAGCAGCTTGGAGGGCGTAGGATATGGCTACACCTTC
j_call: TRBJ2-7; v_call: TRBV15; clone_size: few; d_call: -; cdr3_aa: CATSRGGRKVSYEQYF; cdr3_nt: TGTGCCACCAGCAGAGGGGGGCGGAAGGTCTCCTACGAGCAGTACTTC
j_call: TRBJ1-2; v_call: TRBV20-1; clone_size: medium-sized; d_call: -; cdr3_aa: CSARSGDGYTF; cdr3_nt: TGCAGTGCTAGGTCAGGGGATGGCTACACCTTC
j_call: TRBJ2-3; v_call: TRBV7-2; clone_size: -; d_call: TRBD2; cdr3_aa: CASSIGLAGGTDTQYF; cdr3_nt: TGTGCCAGCAGCATAGGACTAGCGGGGGGCACAGATACGCAGTATTTT
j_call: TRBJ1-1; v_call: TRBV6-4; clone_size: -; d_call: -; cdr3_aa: CASSDPGGENTEAFF; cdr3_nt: TGTGCCAGCAGTGACCCCGGCGGGGAGAACACTGAAGCTTTCTTT
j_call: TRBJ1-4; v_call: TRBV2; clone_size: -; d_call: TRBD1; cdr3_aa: CASSDPGTGDGKLFF; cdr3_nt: TGTGCCAGCAGTGACCCGGGGACAGGGGATGGAAAACTGTTTTTT
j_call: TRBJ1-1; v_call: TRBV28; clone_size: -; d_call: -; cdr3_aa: CASSPGVNTEAFF; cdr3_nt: TGTGCCAGCAGTCCAGGGGTGAACACTGAAGCTTTCTTT
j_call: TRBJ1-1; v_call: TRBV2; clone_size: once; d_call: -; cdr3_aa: CASSQPGGNTEAFF; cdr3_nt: TGTGCCAGCAGTCAGCCCGGGGGAAACACTGAAGCTTTCTTT
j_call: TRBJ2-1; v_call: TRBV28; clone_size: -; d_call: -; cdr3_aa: CASSRTGQLHNEQFF; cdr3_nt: TGTGCCAGCAGTCGCACCGGACAGTTACACAATGAGCAGTTCTTC
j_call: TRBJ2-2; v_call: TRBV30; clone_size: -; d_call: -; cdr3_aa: CAWRVGKDTGELFF; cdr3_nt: TGTGCCTGGAGGGTGGGGAAGGACACCGGGGAGCTGTTTTTT
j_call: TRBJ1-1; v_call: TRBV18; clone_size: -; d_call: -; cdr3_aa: CASSPLGGENTEAFF; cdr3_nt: TGTGCCAGCTCACCATTGGGGGGAGAGAACACTGAAGCTTTCTTT
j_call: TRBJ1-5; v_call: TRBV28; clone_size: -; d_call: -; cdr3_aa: CASFDSNQPQHF; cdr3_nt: TGTGCCAGCTTTGACAGCAATCAGCCCCAGCATTTT
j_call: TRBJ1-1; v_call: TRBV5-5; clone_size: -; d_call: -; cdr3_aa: CASSPEGRAEAFF; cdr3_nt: TGTGCCAGCAGCCCAGAAGGCCGGGCTGAAGCTTTCTTT
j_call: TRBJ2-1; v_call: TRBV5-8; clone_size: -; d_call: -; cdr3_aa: CASSFRVNNEQFF; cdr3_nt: TGTGCCAGCAGCTTTAGGGTCAACAATGAGCAGTTCTTC
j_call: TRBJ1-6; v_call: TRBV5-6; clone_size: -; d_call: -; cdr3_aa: CATVQRSTLHF; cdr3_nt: TGTGCCACCGTGCAACGTTCGACCCTCCACTTT
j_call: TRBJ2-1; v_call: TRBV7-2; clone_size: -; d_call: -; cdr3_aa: CASSPTANEQFF; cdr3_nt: TGTGCCAGCAGCCCGACAGCCAATGAGCAGTTCTTC
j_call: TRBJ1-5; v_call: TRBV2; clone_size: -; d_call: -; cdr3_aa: CASAGGEQPQHF; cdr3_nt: TGTGCCAGCGCGGGTGGTGAACAGCCCCAGCATTTT
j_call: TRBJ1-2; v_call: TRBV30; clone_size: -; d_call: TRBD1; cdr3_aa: CAWSPMTGRIYGYTF; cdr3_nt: TGTGCCTGGAGTCCAATGACAGGGCGGATCTATGGCTACACCTTC
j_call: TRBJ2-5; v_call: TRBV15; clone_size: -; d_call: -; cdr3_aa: CATSRTGQREQETQYF; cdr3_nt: TGTGCCACCAGCAGAACCGGACAGAGAGAACAAGAGACCCAGTACTTC
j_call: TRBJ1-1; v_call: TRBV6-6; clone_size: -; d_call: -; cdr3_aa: CASSYSEQGNTEAFF; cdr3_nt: TGTGCCAGCAGTTACTCAGAACAGGGGAACACTGAAGCTTTCTTT
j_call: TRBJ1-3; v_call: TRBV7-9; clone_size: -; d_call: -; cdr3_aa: CASSLASSGNTIYF; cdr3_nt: TGTGCCAGCAGCTTAGCCAGCTCTGGAAACACCATATATTTT
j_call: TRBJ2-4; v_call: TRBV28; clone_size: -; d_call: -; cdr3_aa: CASSPSLVSENIQYF; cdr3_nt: TGTGCCAGCAGTCCTTCACTAGTTTCGGAAAACATTCAGTACTTC
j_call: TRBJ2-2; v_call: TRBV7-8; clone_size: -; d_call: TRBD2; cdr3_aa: CASSPRTSGNTGELFF; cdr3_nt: TGTGCCAGCAGCCCTCGGACTAGCGGGAACACCGGGGAGCTGTTTTTT
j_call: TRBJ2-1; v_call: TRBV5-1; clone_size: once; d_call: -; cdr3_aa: CASSPGQNNEQFF; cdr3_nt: TGCGCCAGCAGCCCCGGACAGAACAATGAGCAGTTCTTC